Below are 28 T cell receptor beta chains sequenced from a single sample in a study of cytomegalovirus exposure and HLA in healthy donors. The primer mix had 60 Vbeta and 13 Jbeta primers. Assay used: immunoSEQ multiplex PCR; TCRdb lists only in-frame clones, some missing. Of some 120,000 clones listed, less than 80% are singletons. The sequenced sample was PBMCs. All receptors come from a woman aged 40-49 years in good health and CMV-seropositive.

The gene calls are TRBV7-9 and TRBJ1-1; 9 bases line up with TRBD1. The CDR3 totals 14 residues. V dropped 5 bases and J dropped 5; count of bases not matched to a gene: 6. Germline V gene sequence: CDR1 SEHNR, CDR2 FQNEAQ (reference sequence). CDR3 nucleotide sequence: TGTGCCAGCAGCCTACAGGGGGCGCGGACTGAAGCTTTCTTT. The encoded protein is CASSLQGARTEAFF.

This clone occurred a few times. The gene calls are TRBV5-4 and TRBJ2-3; D possibly corresponds to TRBD2 (6 bases). The CDR3 has 15 residues. Trimming stripped 3 bases from V and 2 bases from J, with 13 bases between. CDR1 SGHNT and CDR2 YYREEE come from the germline V gene (reference sequence). CDR3 DNA: TGTGCCAGCAGCTGGGGTGCGGGAACCACAGATACGCAGTATTTT. Residues: CASSWGAGTTDTQYF.

The chain has TRBV7-2 and TRBJ2-2; 13 positions match TRBD2. The V gene's germline CDR1 is SGHTA and CDR2 FQGNSA. This CDR3 has 17 amino acids. Unmatched junction bases numbered 8, after V lost 5 bases and J lost 5 bases. The CDR3 is CASSRRKTSGRTGELFF. CDR3 bases: TGTGCCAGCAGCCGTCGAAAGACTAGCGGGAGGACCGGGGAGCTGTTTTTT.

The chain couples TRBV27 to TRBJ2-1, with D possibly TRBD2 on 6 matching bases. Germline V gene lookup returns CDR1 MNHEY and CDR2 SMNVEV (reference sequence). The V and J ends lost 6 bases and 0 bases respectively, with 9 bases between them. CDR3 length: 14 residues. The CDR3 loop is CASSGGISYNEQFF. For the CDR3, the DNA is TGTGCCAGCAGCGGCGGGATCTCCTACAATGAGCAGTTCTTC.

The genes are TRBV6-5 and TRBJ1-2; maybe TRBD1 (5 bases). Germline V lookup: CDR1 MNHEY, CDR2 SVGAGI. Trimming left V 0 bases short and J 2 bases short, with 10 bases between. The CDR3 spans 15 residues. CDR3 nucleotide sequence: TGTGCCAGCAGTTACTCAGGGGCCTTCAACTATGGCTACACCTTC. Amino acid sequence: CASSYSGAFNYGYTF.

V usage is TRBV5-1 and J usage is TRBJ2-5; tentative D call: TRBD1 (5 bases). The J call may not be correct, given that the DNA end is closer to TRBJ2-7. This CDR3 is 15 amino acids long. Germline lookup yields CDR1 SGHRS and CDR2 YFSETQ. The CDR3 DNA sequence: TGCGCCAGCAGCTTGGAGCCAGGGCCCATCAACGAGCAGTACTTC. Translated, it gives CASSLEPGPINEQYF.

The rearrangement uses TRBV28 and TRBJ2-7; 16 nucleotides align to TRBD2. The CDR3 has 16 amino acids. Trimming cost V 4 bases and J 6 bases; bases outside gene matches: 6. Looked up from germline, CDR1 is MDHEN and CDR2 is SYDVKM. CDR3: CASSSPGLAGGPEQYF. CDR3 bases: TGTGCCAGCAGTTCGCCGGGACTAGCGGGAGGGCCCGAGCAGTACTTC. Complete variable domain (other parts from reference TRBV28 and TRBJ2-7): DVKVTQSSRYLVKRTGEKVFLECVQDMDHENMFWYRQDPGLGLRLIYFSYDVKMKEKGDIPEGYSVSREKKERFSLILESASTNQTSMYLCASSSPGLAGGPEQYFGPGTRLTVT.

This sequence joins TRBV7-8 and TRBJ2-1; 14 positions match TRBD2. The CDR3 extends over 21 amino acids. The germline V gene encodes CDR1 SGHVS and CDR2 FQNEAQ. J was trimmed by 4 bases and V by 5 bases; bases with no gene match: 19. Here the CDR3 reads CASSPKGPGLAGVPTYNEQFF. As DNA, the CDR3 is TGTGCCAGCAGCCCGAAGGGTCCGGGACTAGCGGGAGTTCCAACTTACAATGAGCAGTTCTTC.

The genes are TRBV2 and TRBJ2-1; 12 bases match TRBD2. The CDR3 runs to 17 residues. V was pared by 4 bases and J by 7 bases, with 11 bases of the junction left unmatched. Per germline, CDR1 SNHLY and CDR2 FYNNEI. The CDR3 reads CASSVRGGLAGKNEQFF. CDR3 nucleotides: TGTGCCAGCAGTGTAAGGGGTGGACTAGCGGGAAAGAATGAGCAGTTCTTC.

In this sample, this clone turned up a few times. The chain combines TRBV9 with TRBJ1-3; weak D call: TRBD1 (6 bases). Germline CDR1 and CDR2: SGDLS and YYNGEE. V dropped 3 bases and J dropped 2 bases, with 12 bases sitting between them. This CDR3 has 15 residues. This chain's CDR3 is CASSASRTAGNTIYF. The DNA for the CDR3 is TGTGCCAGCAGCGCCTCTAGGACAGCTGGAAACACCATATATTTT.

CDR3 loop: CASSQPGTGSNEKLFF. CDR3 nucleotides: TGCGCCAGCAGCCAACCGGGGACAGGGTCAAATGAAAAACTGTTTTTT. The V and J genes are TRBV4-1 and TRBJ1-4, with 9 bases identical to TRBD1. Germline V gene lookup returns CDR1 MGHRA and CDR2 YSYEKL. The CDR3 length is 16 residues. The ends lost 2 bases at V and 5 bases at J; junction bases unmatched: 6.

V and J are TRBV10-1 and TRBJ2-2; 14 bases align to TRBD2. The germline V gene encodes CDR1 WNHNN and CDR2 SYGVQD (reference sequence). With 4 bases clipped from V and 1 base from J, the junction kept 20 bases outside the gene matches. The CDR3 is 23 residues long. CDR3 nucleotide sequence: TGCGCCAGCAGTGTCGCCAGAGGGGGGACTAGCGGGAGCGAGGCCTTGAACACCGGGGAGCTGTTTTTT. Translated, it gives CASSVARGGTSGSEALNTGELFF.

J is TRBJ2-2 and V is TRBV9; 8 bases align to TRBD1. J was trimmed by 1 base and V by 6 bases; bases with no gene match: 5. The CDR3 is made up of 15 amino acids. Per germline, CDR1 SGDLS and CDR2 YYNGEE. The CDR3 is CASNQGAGNTGELFF. CDR3 bases: TGTGCCAGCAACCAGGGGGCGGGGAACACCGGGGAGCTGTTTTTT.

Only a few counts were recorded for this clone. The rearrangement links TRBV10-2 to TRBJ1-4; 7 positions agree with TRBD1. Per the germline V gene, CDR1 is WSHSY and CDR2 is SAAADI. With 2 bases clipped from V and 8 bases from J, the junction kept 8 bases outside the gene matches. CDR3 length equals 15 residues. The CDR3 loop is CASSEPTGVGEKLFF. The CDR3 coding sequence is TGCGCCAGCAGTGAGCCAACAGGGGTAGGAGAAAAACTGTTTTTT.

This rearrangement joins TRBV5-1 to TRBJ2-7, with D perhaps TRBD2 (5 bases). Trimming stripped 4 bases from V and 3 bases from J, with 17 bases between. This CDR3 is built from 15 residues. Per germline, CDR1 SGHRS and CDR2 YFSETQ. The CDR3 bases are TGCGCCAGCAGCGTATTCAGCGGCGCAGTCTACGAGCAGTACTTC. Its translation is CASSVFSGAVYEQYF.

The table lists this clone with a few counts. V and J are TRBV5-1 and TRBJ2-5; 7 bases agree with TRBD2. The CDR3 is 16 residues long. J gave up 4 bases and V 3 bases, and 12 bases lay outside the gene matches. CDR1 is SGHRS, CDR2 YFSETQ, per germline. CDR3 in DNA: TGCGCCAGCAGCTCCTCAGGCGGGGGTCTATCAGAGACCCAGTACTTC. Its translation is CASSSSGGGLSETQYF.

The chain combines TRBV2 with TRBJ1-3; D unclear. The CDR3 spans 11 residues. V lost 7 bases and J lost 7, with 8 bases in between. Germline CDR1 and CDR2: SNHLY and FYNNEI. In nucleotides, the CDR3 is TGTGCCAGCACCACATGGAACACCATATATTTT. The encoded protein is CASTTWNTIYF.

The CDR3 sequence is CSTEKDRAYTF. The CDR3 DNA is TGCAGCACGGAAAAGGACAGGGCATACACCTTC. The chain is built from TRBV29-1 and TRBJ1-2; 8 bases map to TRBD1. Germline trimming cut 8 bases from V and 11 bases from J; bases unmatched to any gene: 10. Germline V gene lookup returns CDR1 SQVTM and CDR2 ANQGSEA. The CDR3 has 11 amino acids.

This clone was seen a handful of times. The rearrangement uses TRBV2 and TRBJ1-1; the match to TRBD1 covers 8 bases. Germline V gives CDR1 SNHLY, CDR2 FYNNEI. V lost 7 bases, J lost 4 bases, and 5 bases stayed unmatched. The CDR3 consists of 13 residues. The CDR3: CASKRQGATEAFF. CDR3 nucleotide sequence: TGTGCCAGCAAAAGGCAGGGGGCCACTGAAGCTTTCTTT.

A word on this clone: One junction end disagrees with the germline gene, perhaps due to a read error. The chain joins TRBV4-3 to TRBJ2-6, with TRBD2 as a possible D gene (7 bases). The CDR3 totals 19 residues. CDR1 LGHNA and CDR2 YSLEER come from the germline V gene. This CDR3 reads CASSQGWGGGGSGANILTF. In nucleotides, the CDR3 is TGCGCCAGCAGCCAGGGGTGGGGGGGTGGGGGCTCTGGGGCCAACATCCTGACTTTC.

The chain recombines TRBV11-2 with TRBJ2-2; TRBD2 might be the D (5 bases). With 3 bases removed from V and 0 bases from J, the gap between germline ends came to 8 bases. Germline V gene sequence: CDR1 SGHAT, CDR2 FQNNGV. The CDR3 is 15 residues long. Here the CDR3 reads CASSFTGTNTGELFF. The CDR3 DNA is TGTGCCAGCAGCTTTACGGGGACGAACACCGGGGAGCTGTTTTTT.

The CDR3 nucleotides are TGTGCCAGCAGTTATTCACTACAAAGCTACAATGAGCAGTTCTTC. It is translated as CASSYSLQSYNEQFF. This rearrangement joins TRBV6-5 to TRBJ2-1; no clear D. CDR1 is MNHEY and CDR2 is SVGAGI in the germline V gene. The CDR3 covers 15 residues. V was pared by 3 bases and J by 3 bases, with 12 bases between.

The V call is TRBV5-1, the J call TRBJ2-1, with TRBD2 identical over 8 bases. The CDR3 length is 15 residues. Germline trimming cut 4 bases from V and 7 bases from J; bases unmatched to any gene: 10. The germline V gene has CDR1 SGHRS and CDR2 YFSETQ. The CDR3 loop is CASSAGWGLVNEQFF. CDR3 in DNA: TGCGCCAGCAGCGCGGGATGGGGACTAGTGAATGAGCAGTTCTTC.

In the case of this clone: One end of the junction does not line up with germline, which may come from a read error. Other nucleotide sequences from this sample produce the same CDR3. The rearrangement uses TRBV6-6 and TRBJ1-2; D call uncertain. The CDR3 contains 14 residues. CDR1 and CDR2 (germline): MNHNY, SVGAGI (reference sequence). The DNA of the CDR3 is TGTGCCAGCAGTTACCTCGGGAACGACTATGGTTACACCTTC. Translation gives CASSYLGNDYGYTF.

CDR3 sequence (DNA): TGTGCCAGCAGCTTAAAAGGGGACATTCAGTACTTC. This translates into CASSLKGDIQYF. The rearrangement joins TRBV7-2 to TRBJ2-4; D might be TRBD1 (5 bases). The CDR3 extends over 12 amino acids. Germline CDR1 reads SGHTA; CDR2 reads FQGNSA. Deletions cut 2 bases from V and 8 bases from J, with 7 bases between.

The genes are TRBV4-2 and TRBJ2-3, with 8 bases identical to TRBD2. Germline V gives CDR1 LGHNA, CDR2 YNFKEQ. The CDR3 covers 16 residues. V lost 1 base, J lost 3 bases, and 6 bases stayed unmatched. CDR3 nucleotide sequence: TGTGCCAGCAGCCAAGGAGCGGGAGTAGGTACAGATACGCAGTATTTT. Amino acids: CASSQGAGVGTDTQYF.

This clone was counted a few times. This sequence joins TRBV11-2 and TRBJ1-2; 8 nucleotides match TRBD1. V lost 5 bases and J lost 0; bases outside the gene matches: 11. Germline V CDR1 and CDR2: SGHAT, FQNNGV. The CDR3 sequence is 17 residues long. The CDR3 region is CASSISGQGLPNYGYTF. The CDR3 DNA follows: TGTGCCAGCAGCATAAGTGGACAGGGCCTACCTAACTATGGCTACACCTTC.

The J gene is TRBJ1-2, the V gene TRBV6-6; the match to TRBD1 covers 8 bases. The CDR3 extends over 13 amino acids. Germline trimming cut 5 bases from V and 4 bases from J; bases unmatched to any gene: 3. Germline CDR1 and CDR2: MNHNY and SVGAGI (reference sequence). The CDR3 is CASSPGGLYGYTF. The CDR3 DNA reads TGTGCCAGCAGTCCAGGGGGCCTCTATGGCTACACCTTC.